This T cell receptor beta chain came from a study of shared clonotypes between healthy human individuals. Study details: The cohort had two women and a few men, ages 18 to 49. General study points: Despite large depth, sorted-subset datasets appeared incompletely sequenced.

Donors included only healthy HIV-negative adults lacking recent acute infections or vaccinations. Details on this clone: Its antigen is as yet unknown. The sample has other DNA sequences that encode this CDR3 too.

The CDR3 spans 15 residues. V gave up 3 bases and J gave up 2 bases; unmatched junction bases: 5. Per germline, CDR1 KGHSH and CDR2 LQKENI. Genomic DNA of every subset was divided equally among multiple immunoSEQ plates. Profiling relied on immunoSEQ multiplex PCR, and the TCRdb table lists in-frame clones only, not all of them. The sample consists of under 1,900,000 clones, around 98.5% of them appearing once. The chain uses TRBV18 and TRBJ1-1; 8 bases agree with TRBD1. The sequence came from a man younger than 40 in good health. Sequencing was carried out using naive CD4+ T cells sorted from blood. Subset: CD45RA+ positively selected. Here the CDR3 DNA reads TGTGCCAGCTCACCCGGACAGGGACGTAACACTGAAGCTTTCTTT. As protein: CASSPGQGRNTEAFF.